Shown below are 2 T cell receptor beta chains from a single sample sequenced in a study of PD-1 blockade in classical Hodgkin lymphoma (dated by TCRdb to about 2020). Library method: the immunoSEQ multiplex PCR assay. Held by TCRdb, this immuneACCESS table contains in-frame sequences only and omits some clones. Under half of the omission traces to an unresolved V gene where checked; the cause of the rest is unknown. A total of around 28,000 clones appear in this sample, about 86% of them only once. The ten largest clonotypes hold around 0.79% of the sample. The time point label of this sample denotes: cycle 4 day 1 (C4D1), after more than five weeks of nivolumab. Every trial patient had relapsed after autologous stem cell transplantation, and cohorts A, B and C differed in prior brentuximab vedotin exposure. Using a Miltenyi CD4+ T cell isolation kit, CD4+ T cells were purified from thawed PBMCs through magnetic negative selection.

The sequenced sample was CD4+ T cells from blood, obtained before the fourth cycle of nivolumab. These receptors were collected from a human donor with classical Hodgkin lymphoma.

The chain is built from TRBV15 and TRBJ1-3; unclear D gene. Trimming took off 0 bases at V and 0 bases at J, with 9 bases between the two ends. This CDR3 has 16 amino acids. Germline CDR1 reads LNHNV; CDR2 reads YYDKDF (reference sequence). The CDR3, as DNA: TGTGCCACCAGCAGAGATCCGTTGCCCTCTGGAAACACCATATATTTT. Protein product: CATSRDPLPSGNTIYF.

This chain connects TRBV30 to TRBJ1-1; D might be TRBD1 (5 bases). The CDR3 runs 12 residues. V shed 1 base and J shed 7 bases, with 10 bases lying between them. CDR1 and CDR2 (germline): GTSNPN, SVGIG (reference sequence). CDR3 amino acids: CAWSAGEGEAFF. The CDR3 bases are TGTGCCTGGAGTGCGGGGGAAGGTGAAGCTTTCTTT.